Detailed here is one T cell receptor beta chain. Its antigen is unidentified. This sample was included in a study of cytomegalovirus exposure and HLA in healthy donors. Study outcomes and limitations: Most of the TCR beta V segments (in an earlier analysis) were productive either about 90% or about 30% of the time. CMV serostatus stood as the only immune exposure information on hand. V- and J-gene trimming in TCR beta was tied to a missense DCLRE1C variant by an analysis performed later.

PCR employed 60 Vbeta and 13 Jbeta primers. Measured with immunoSEQ multiplex PCR; TCRdb has only the in-frame clones, and not every one. The sample has fewer than 45,000 clones, and its top ten clones hold over 1.5%. CDR3 length equals 15 residues. CDR1 is SGDLS and CDR2 is YYNGEE in the germline V gene. The junction had 2 bases not matched to a gene; V was cut back by 0 bases and J by 6 bases. The source is a woman in her 30s in good health and CMV-seronegative. The sample comprised PBMCs. This sequence joins TRBV9 and TRBJ2-1; 11 nucleotides line up with TRBD2. CDR3 sequence reads: CASSVGSGRVNEQFF. The CDR3 DNA is TGTGCCAGCAGCGTAGGTAGCGGGAGGGTCAATGAGCAGTTCTTC.